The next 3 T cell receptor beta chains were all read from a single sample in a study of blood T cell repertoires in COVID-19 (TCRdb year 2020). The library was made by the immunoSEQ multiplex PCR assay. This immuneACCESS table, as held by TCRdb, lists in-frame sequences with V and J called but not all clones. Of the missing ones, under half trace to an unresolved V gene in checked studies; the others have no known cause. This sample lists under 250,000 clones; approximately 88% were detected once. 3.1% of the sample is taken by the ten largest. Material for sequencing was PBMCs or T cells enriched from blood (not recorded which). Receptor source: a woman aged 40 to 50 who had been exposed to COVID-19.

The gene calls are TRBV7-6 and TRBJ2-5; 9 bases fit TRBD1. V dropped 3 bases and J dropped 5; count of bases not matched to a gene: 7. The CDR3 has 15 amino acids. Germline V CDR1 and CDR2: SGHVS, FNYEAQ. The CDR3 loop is CASSFPGQGFETQYF. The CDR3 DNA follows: TGTGCCAGCAGCTTTCCGGGACAGGGTTTTGAGACCCAGTACTTC.

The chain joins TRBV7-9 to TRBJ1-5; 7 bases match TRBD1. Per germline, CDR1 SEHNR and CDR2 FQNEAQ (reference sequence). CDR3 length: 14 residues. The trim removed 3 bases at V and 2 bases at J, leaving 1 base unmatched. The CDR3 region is CASSFTGGNQPQHF. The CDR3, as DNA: TGTGCCAGCAGCTTTACAGGGGGCAATCAGCCCCAGCATTTT.

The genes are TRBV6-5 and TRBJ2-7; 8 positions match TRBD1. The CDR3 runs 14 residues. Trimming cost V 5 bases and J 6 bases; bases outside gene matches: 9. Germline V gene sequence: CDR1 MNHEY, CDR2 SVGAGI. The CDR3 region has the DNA TGTGCCAGCAGTCCGGACAGGGAGTTCCTCGAGCAGTACTTC. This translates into CASSPDREFLEQYF.